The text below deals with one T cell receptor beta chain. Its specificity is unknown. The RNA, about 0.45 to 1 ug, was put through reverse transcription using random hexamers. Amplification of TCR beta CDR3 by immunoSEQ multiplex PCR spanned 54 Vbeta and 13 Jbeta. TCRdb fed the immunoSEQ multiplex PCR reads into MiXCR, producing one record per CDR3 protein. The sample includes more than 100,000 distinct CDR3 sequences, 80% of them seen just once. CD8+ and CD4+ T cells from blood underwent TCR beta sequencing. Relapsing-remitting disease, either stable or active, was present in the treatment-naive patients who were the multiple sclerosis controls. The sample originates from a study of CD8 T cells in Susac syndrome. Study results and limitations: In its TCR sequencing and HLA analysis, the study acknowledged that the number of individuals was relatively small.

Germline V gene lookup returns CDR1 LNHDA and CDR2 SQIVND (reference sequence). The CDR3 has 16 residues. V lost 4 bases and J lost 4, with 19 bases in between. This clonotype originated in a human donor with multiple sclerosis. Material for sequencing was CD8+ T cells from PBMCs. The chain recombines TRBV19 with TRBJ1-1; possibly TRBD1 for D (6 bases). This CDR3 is CASSTALGAVGTEAFF. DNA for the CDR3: TGTGCCAGTAGTACGGCACTGGGGGCCGTTGGCACTGAAGCTTTCTTT.